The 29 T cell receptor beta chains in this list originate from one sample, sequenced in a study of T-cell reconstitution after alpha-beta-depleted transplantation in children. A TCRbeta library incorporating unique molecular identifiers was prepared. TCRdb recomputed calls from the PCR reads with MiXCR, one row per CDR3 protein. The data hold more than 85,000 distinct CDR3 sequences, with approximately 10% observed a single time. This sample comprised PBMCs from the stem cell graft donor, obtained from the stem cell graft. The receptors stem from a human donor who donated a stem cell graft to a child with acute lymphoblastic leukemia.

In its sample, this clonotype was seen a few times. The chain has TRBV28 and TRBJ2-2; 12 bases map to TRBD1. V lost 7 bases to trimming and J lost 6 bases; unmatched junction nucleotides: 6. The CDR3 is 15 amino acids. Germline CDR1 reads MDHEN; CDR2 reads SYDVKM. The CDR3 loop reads CASISRDRGPGELFF. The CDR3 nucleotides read TGTGCCAGCATATCCCGGGACAGGGGGCCCGGGGAGCTGTTTTTT.

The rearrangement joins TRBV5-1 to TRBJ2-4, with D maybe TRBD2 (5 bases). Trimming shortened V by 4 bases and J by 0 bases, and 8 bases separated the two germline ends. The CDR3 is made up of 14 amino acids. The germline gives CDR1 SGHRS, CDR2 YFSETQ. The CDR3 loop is CASSPEVAKNIQYF. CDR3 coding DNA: TGCGCCAGCAGCCCGGAGGTAGCCAAAAACATTCAGTACTTC. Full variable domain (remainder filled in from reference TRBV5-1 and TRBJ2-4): KAGVTQTPRYLIKTRGQQVTLSCSPISGHRSVSWYQQTPGQGLQFLFEYFSETQRNKGNFPGRFSGRQFSNSRSEMNVSTLELGDSALYLCASSPEVAKNIQYFGAGTRLSVL.

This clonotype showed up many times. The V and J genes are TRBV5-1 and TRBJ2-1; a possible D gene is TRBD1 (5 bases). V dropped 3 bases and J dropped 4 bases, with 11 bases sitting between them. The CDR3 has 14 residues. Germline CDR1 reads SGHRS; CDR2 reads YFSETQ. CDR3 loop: CASSSGITYNEQFF. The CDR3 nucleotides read TGCGCCAGCAGCTCAGGGATTACATACAATGAGCAGTTCTTC.

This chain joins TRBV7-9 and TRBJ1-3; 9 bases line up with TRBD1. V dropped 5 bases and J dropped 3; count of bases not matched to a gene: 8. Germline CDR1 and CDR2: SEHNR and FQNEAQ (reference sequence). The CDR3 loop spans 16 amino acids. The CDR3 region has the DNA TGTGCCAGCAGCACCACCGGGACAGGGAGTGGAAACACCATATATTTT. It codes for CASSTTGTGSGNTIYF.

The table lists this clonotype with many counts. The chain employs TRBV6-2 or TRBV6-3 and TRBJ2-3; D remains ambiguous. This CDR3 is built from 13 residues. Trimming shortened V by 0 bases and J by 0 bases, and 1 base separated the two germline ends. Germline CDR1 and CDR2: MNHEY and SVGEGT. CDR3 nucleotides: TGTGCCAGCAGTTACTCTAGCACAGATACGCAGTATTTT. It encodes CASSYSSTDTQYF.

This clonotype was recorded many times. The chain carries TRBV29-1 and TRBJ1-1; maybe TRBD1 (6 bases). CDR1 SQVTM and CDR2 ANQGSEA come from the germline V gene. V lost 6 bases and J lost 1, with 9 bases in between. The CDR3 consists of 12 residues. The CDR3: CSVPQGNTEAFF. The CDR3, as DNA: TGCAGCGTACCACAGGGGAACACTGAAGCTTTCTTT. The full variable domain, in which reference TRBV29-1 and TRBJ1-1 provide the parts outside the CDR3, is SAVISQKPSRDICQRGTSLTIQCQVDSQVTMMFWYRQQPGQSLTLIATANQGSEATYESGFVIDKFPISRPNLTFSTLTVSNMSPEDSSIYLCSVPQGNTEAFFGQGTRLTVV.

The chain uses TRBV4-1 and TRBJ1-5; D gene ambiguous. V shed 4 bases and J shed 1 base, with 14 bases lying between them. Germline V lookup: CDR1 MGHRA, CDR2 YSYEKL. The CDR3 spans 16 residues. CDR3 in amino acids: CASSPPGGESNQPQHF. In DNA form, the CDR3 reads TGCGCCAGCAGCCCGCCGGGAGGTGAAAGCAATCAGCCCCAGCATTTT.

The CDR3 DNA is TGTGCCAGCTCACCAGGAACAGCACCCTACGAGCAGTACTTC. Translating gives CASSPGTAPYEQYF. This chain uses TRBV18 with TRBJ2-7; D uncertain. Germline V gene data show CDR1 as KGHSH and CDR2 as LQKENI. The V and J ends lost 2 bases and 2 bases respectively, with 10 bases between them. This CDR3 spans 14 amino acids.

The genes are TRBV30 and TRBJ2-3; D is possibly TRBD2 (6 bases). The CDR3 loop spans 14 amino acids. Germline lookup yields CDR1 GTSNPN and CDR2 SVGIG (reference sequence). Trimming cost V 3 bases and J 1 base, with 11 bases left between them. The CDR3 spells CAWRGGLGTDTQYF. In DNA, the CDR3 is TGTGCCTGGAGGGGGGGTCTGGGCACAGATACGCAGTATTTT.

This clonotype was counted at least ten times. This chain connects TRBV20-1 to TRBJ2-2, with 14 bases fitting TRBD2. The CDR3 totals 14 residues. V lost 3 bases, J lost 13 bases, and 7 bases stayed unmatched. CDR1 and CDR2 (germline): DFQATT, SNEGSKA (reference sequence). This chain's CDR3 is CSASHGTSGRGLFF. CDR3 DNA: TGCAGTGCTAGTCACGGGACTAGCGGGAGAGGGCTGTTTTTT.

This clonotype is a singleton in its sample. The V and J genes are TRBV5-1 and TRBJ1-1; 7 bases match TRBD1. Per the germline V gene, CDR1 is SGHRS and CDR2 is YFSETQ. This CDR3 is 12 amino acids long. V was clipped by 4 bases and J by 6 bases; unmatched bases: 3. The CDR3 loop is CASSITGAEAFF. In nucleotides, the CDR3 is TGCGCCAGCAGCATCACAGGGGCTGAAGCTTTCTTT.

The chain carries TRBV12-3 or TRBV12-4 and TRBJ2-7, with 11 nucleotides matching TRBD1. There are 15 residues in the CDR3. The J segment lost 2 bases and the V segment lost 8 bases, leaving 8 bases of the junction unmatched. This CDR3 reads CASSPRDRGAYEQYF. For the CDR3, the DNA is TGTGCCAGCTCCCCCCGGGACAGGGGGGCCTACGAGCAGTACTTC.

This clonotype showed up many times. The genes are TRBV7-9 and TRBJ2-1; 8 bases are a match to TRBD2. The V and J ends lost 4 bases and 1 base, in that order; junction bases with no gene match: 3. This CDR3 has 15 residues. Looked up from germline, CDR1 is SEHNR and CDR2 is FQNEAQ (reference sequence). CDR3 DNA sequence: TGTGCCAGCAGCTCAGAGCGGGAGTCCTACAATGAGCAGTTCTTC. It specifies CASSSERESYNEQFF.

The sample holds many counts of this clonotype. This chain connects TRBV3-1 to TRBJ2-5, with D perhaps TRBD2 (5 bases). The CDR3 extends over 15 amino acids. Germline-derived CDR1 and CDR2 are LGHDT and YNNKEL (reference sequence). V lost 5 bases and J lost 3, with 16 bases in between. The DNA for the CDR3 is TGTGCCAGCAGCAAACCGGGGTCTCAGAAAGAGACCCAGTACTTC. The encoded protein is CASSKPGSQKETQYF.

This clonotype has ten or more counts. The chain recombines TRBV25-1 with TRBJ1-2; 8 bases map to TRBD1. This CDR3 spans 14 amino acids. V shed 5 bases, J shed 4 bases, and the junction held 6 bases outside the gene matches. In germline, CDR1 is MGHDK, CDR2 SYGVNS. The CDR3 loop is CASSLGQGGYGYTF. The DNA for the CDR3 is TGTGCCAGCAGTCTAGGACAGGGAGGCTATGGCTACACCTTC.

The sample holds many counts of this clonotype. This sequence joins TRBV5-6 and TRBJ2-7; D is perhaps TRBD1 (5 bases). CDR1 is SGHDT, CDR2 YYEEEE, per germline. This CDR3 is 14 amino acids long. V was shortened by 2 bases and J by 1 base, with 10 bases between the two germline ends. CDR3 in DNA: TGTGCCAGCAGCTTTGACAGTGGATCCTACGAGCAGTACTTC. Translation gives CASSFDSGSYEQYF.

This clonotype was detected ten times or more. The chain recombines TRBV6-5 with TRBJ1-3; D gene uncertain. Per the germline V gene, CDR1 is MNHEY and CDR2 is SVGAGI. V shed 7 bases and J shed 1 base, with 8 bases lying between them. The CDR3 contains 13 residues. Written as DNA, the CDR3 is TGTGCCAGCATTTCGAGTTCTGGAAACACCATATATTTT. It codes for CASISSSGNTIYF.

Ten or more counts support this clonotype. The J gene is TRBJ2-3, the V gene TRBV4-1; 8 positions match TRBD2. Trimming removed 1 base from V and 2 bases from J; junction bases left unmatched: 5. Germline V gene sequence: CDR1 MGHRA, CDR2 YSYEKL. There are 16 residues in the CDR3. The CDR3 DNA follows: TGCGCCAGCAGCCAAGTAGCGGGGTCTCTCACAGATACGCAGTATTTT. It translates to CASSQVAGSLTDTQYF.

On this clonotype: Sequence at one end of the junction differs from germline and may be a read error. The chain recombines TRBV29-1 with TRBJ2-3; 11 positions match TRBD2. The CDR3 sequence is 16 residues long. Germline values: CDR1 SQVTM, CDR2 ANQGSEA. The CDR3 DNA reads TGCAGCGTTGATTGCCGACCGGGACTAGCGGCAGATAGGCAGTATTTT. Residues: CSVDCRPGLAADRQYF.

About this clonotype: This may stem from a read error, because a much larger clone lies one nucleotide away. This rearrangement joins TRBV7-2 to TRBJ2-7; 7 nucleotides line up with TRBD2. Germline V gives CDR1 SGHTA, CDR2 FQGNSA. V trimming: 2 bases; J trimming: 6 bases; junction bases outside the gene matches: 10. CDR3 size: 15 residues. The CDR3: CASSLPSGAPPEQYF. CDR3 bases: TGTGCCAGCAGCTTACCCAGCGGGGCCCCCCCCGAGCAGTACTTC.

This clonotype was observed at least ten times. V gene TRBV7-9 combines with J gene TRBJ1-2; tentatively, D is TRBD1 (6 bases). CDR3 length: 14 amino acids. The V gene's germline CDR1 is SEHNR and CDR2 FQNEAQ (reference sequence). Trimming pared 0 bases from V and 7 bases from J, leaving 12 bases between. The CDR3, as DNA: TGTGCCAGCAGCTTAGCAGGGGGTATGGCTGGCTACACCTTC. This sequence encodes CASSLAGGMAGYTF.

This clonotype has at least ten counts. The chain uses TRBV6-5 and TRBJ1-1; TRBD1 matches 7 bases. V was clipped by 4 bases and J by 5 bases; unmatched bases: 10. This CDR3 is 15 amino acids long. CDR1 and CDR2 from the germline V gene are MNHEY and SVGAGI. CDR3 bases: TGTGCCAGCAGTTCCCTTACAGGGGTCGGAACTGAAGCTTTCTTT. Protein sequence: CASSSLTGVGTEAFF.

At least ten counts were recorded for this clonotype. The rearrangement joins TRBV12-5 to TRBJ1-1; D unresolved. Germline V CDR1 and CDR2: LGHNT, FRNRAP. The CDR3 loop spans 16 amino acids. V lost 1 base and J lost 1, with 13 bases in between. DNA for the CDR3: TGTGCTAGTGGTTTGGCGAGGGAAACCAAGAACACTGAAGCTTTCTTT. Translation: CASGLARETKNTEAFF.

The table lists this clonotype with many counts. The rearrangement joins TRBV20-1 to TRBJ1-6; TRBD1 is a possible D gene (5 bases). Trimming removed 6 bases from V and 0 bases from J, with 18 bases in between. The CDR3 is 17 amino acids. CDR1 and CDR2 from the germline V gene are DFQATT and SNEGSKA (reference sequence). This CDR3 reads CSAPRQMLSSYNSPLHF. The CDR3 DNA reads TGCAGTGCCCCCCGACAGATGCTCAGCTCCTATAATTCACCCCTCCACTTT.

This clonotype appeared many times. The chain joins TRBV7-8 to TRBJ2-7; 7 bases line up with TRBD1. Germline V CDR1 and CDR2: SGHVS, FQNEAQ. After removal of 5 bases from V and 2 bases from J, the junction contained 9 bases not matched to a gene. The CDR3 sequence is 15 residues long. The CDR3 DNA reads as TGTGCCAGCAGCCCCTATACAGGGGCCCCCTACGAGCAGTACTTC. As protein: CASSPYTGAPYEQYF.

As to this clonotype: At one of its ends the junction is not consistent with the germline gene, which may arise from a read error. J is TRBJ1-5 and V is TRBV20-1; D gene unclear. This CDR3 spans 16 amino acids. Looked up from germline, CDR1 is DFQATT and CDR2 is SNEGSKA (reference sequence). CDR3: CSARDFRGVSNQHQHF. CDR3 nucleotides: TGCAGTGCTAGAGACTTTCGTGGGGTGAGCAATCAGCACCAGCATTTT.

Here the CDR3 DNA reads TGTGCCTGGAGTGTAATGACAGGGGAGACCCAGTACTTC. Its protein is CAWSVMTGETQYF. V usage is TRBV30 and J usage is TRBJ2-5; 7 bases are shared with TRBD1. CDR1 GTSNPN and CDR2 SVGIG come from the germline V gene (reference sequence). After removal of 0 bases from V and 5 bases from J, the junction contained 3 bases not matched to a gene. This CDR3 is 13 amino acids long.

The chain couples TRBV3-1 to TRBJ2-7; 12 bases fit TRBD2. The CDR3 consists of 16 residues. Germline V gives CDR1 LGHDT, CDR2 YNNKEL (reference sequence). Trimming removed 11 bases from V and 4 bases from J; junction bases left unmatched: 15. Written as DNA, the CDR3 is TGTGCCTGCTCCCTCACCGGACTAGCGGGGATTTACGAGCAGTACTTC. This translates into CACSLTGLAGIYEQYF.

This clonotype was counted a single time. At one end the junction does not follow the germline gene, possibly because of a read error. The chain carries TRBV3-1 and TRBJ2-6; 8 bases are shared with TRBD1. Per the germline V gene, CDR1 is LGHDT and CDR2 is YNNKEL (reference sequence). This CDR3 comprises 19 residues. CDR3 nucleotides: TGTACCTGCAGTTACGCCGGGACAGGACGATCCTCTGGGGCCAACGTCCTGATTTTC. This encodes CTCSYAGTGRSSGANVLIF.